This is a list of T cell receptor beta chains from one sample in a study of T-cell reconstitution after alpha-beta-depleted transplantation in children. TCRdb reprocessed the PCR reads via MiXCR and lists one record per CDR3 protein. This sample has about 610,000 distinct CDR3 sequences, with over 9.5% found just once. The sequences come from PBMCs from the stem cell graft donor, collected from the stem cell graft. These receptors came from a human donor who donated a stem cell graft to a child with acute myeloid leukemia. Both conserved end residues are part of each CDR3. The order of the fields is J gene, V gene, CDR3 length, clone size, CDR3 protein. Size tells how often a clone was seen (once, few, many) or the class of an expanded clone, and some rows leave it out.

j_gene: TRBJ2-3
v_gene: TRBV11-1
len: 15
abundance: few
CDR3aa: CASSFVRSLTDTQYF

j_gene: TRBJ1-4
v_gene: TRBV5-1
len: 13
abundance: many
CDR3aa: CASRDREGEKLFF

j_gene: TRBJ2-4
v_gene: TRBV5-1
len: 14
abundance: .
CDR3aa: CASSLEFPERIQYF

j_gene: TRBJ2-1
v_gene: TRBV12-3/TRBV12-4
len: 13
abundance: few
CDR3aa: CASSSALAGGQFF

j_gene: TRBJ2-1
v_gene: TRBV7-2
len: 16
abundance: few
CDR3aa: CASSLVVRAGRNEQFF

j_gene: TRBJ2-7
v_gene: TRBV20-1
len: 15
abundance: .
CDR3aa: CSARGVSRVGYEQYF

j_gene: TRBJ2-1
v_gene: TRBV28
len: 15
abundance: few
CDR3aa: CASSLRLAGAVEQFF

j_gene: TRBJ2-7
v_gene: TRBV28
len: 15
abundance: many
CDR3aa: CASGPGGTGMYEQYF

j_gene: TRBJ2-7
v_gene: TRBV7-2
len: 14
abundance: many
CDR3aa: CASSSGRGPYEQYF

j_gene: TRBJ2-7
v_gene: TRBV10-3
len: 16
abundance: .
CDR3aa: CAISESRSSGTVEQYF

j_gene: TRBJ2-1
v_gene: TRBV29-1
len: 16
abundance: few
CDR3aa: CSVDRWTSGNDNEQFF

j_gene: TRBJ2-7
v_gene: TRBV6-2/TRBV6-3
len: 16
abundance: few
CDR3aa: CASSTLASGLGYEQYF

j_gene: TRBJ2-3
v_gene: TRBV3-1
len: 15
abundance: .
CDR3aa: CASTHRGGPTDTQYF

j_gene: TRBJ1-1
v_gene: TRBV18
len: 15
abundance: .
CDR3aa: CASSPSQYANTEAFF

j_gene: TRBJ2-7
v_gene: TRBV29-1
len: 13
abundance: many
CDR3aa: CSVGRVGPYEQYF

j_gene: TRBJ2-1
v_gene: TRBV6-5
len: 12
abundance: few
CDR3aa: CASSLPGQGKFF

j_gene: TRBJ2-3
v_gene: TRBV12-3/TRBV12-4
len: 15
abundance: few
CDR3aa: CASSFATSGTDTQYF

j_gene: TRBJ1-5
v_gene: TRBV30
len: 14
abundance: .
CDR3aa: CAWSVGWGNQPQHF

j_gene: TRBJ2-3
v_gene: TRBV20-1
len: 19
abundance: few
CDR3aa: CSARPAGASGSTFMDTQYF

j_gene: TRBJ2-1
v_gene: TRBV9
len: 19
abundance: .
CDR3aa: CASSPSGTSGSALYNEQFF

j_gene: TRBJ2-3
v_gene: TRBV20-1
len: 15
abundance: few
CDR3aa: CSALNRDSSTDTQYF

j_gene: TRBJ2-1
v_gene: TRBV6-2/TRBV6-3
len: 15
abundance: many
CDR3aa: CASSSTGNIYNEQFF

j_gene: TRBJ2-7
v_gene: TRBV10-3
len: 11
abundance: many
CDR3aa: CAISFREEQYF

j_gene: TRBJ2-7
v_gene: TRBV19
len: 14
abundance: .
CDR3aa: CASSMSAGVDEQYF

j_gene: TRBJ2-3
v_gene: TRBV12-3/TRBV12-4
len: 17
abundance: few
CDR3aa: CASSLDDREGSTDTQYF